Here is one T cell receptor beta chain with its context. Its antigen is still unknown. No base-level quality is on record; no much larger clone is a single base apart. This sample is drawn from a study of CD8+ T cells in alopecia areata (dated by TCRdb to the late 2010s). With respect to the entire study: The treated patients, all with moderate-to-severe alopecia areata, were enrolled in an open-label pilot trial of oral tofacitinib given at 5 to 10 mg twice daily. In humans, TCRbeta sequencing was performed on scalp tissue and on sorted CD4+ and CD8+ peripheral blood T cells from healthy controls and from patients with patchy or totalis/universalis alopecia areata. Scalp clonality was compared across normal scalp (n=4), patchy alopecia areata scalp (n=8), and alopecia totalis/universalis scalp (n=8). The RNA source kit depended on sample type: the PAXgene miRNA kit for fixed scalp, the miRNeasy kit for PBMCs, and the RNeasy kit for mouse skin. Patients received tofacitinib for 6 to 18 months and were then followed off drug for 6 months to check for delayed response and recurrence. Amplification of TCRbeta CDR3 regions was done by immunoSEQ multiplex PCR using 35 Vbeta forward primers and 13 Jbeta reverse primers. In both human patients and the C3H/HeJ mouse model, the study applied high-throughput TCRbeta sequencing to look at T cell clonal expansion in alopecia areata. Biopsies were taken from tofacitinib-treated patients at baseline and again at 4 and 24 weeks into treatment, and several of those patients also had a later scalp biopsy. General conclusions and limits of the study: Shared TCR sequences between patients were less evident than in mice, which may be partly attributable to HLA diversity in the patient population. Compared with normal scalp, lesional scalp had higher clonality and more expanded CD8+ clones, particularly in alopecia totalis/universalis, a pattern that suggests antigenic drive. Resident alphabeta T cells in normal human skin are also sequenced, complicating scalp TCR repertoire analysis, unlike mouse skin dominated by gammadelta T cells.

What the time point label conveys for this sample: baseline before oral tofacitinib. Lesional scalp punch biopsies and peripheral blood were collected from alopecia areata patients. After PBMCs were isolated by density centrifugation and stained for CD3, CD4 and CD8, a FACSAria was used to sort CD4+ and CD8+ T cells. To prepare the library, the immunoSEQ multiplex PCR assay was applied. For TCR sequencing, RNA was extracted from every sample and reverse transcribed into cDNA to serve as template. First-strand cDNA was synthesized using SuperScript III with a 2:1 mix of oligo-dT and random hexamers. A synthetic immune receptor repertoire was used to measure amplification bias, and any remaining bias was corrected computationally. As for the original processing: Raw reads were preprocessed to remove errors, and CDR3 was defined by IMGT conventions from the conserved cysteine to phenylalanine. To get clonality, Shannon entropy was normalized by log2 of the number of productive unique TCRs and the result was subtracted from 1. CD4 or CD8 identity of scalp clones was inferred by cross-referencing scalp TCRbeta sequences with sorted blood CD4 and CD8 repertoires. TCRdb provides this immuneACCESS table in a form limited to in-frame rearrangements. Some clones are lacking; in checked studies, under half of them reflect an unresolved V gene, and why the rest are absent is not known. V and J calls and clone size follow that table, whereas D and trimming were derived from the DNA. This sample comprises roughly 150,000 clones, 87% of them detected only once. About 14% of the sample comes from the top ten.

This sample comprised CD8+ T cells sorted from blood, obtained at week 0. The sequence was collected from a human donor with alopecia areata.

CDR3 loop: CASSQGVASTVGELFF. The DNA sequence is as follows: TGCGCCAGCAGCCAAGGGGTAGCCTCCACCGTAGGGGAGCTGTTTTTT. The sequence links TRBV4-1 to TRBJ2-2, with no confidently assigned D gene. From its cysteine to its phenylalanine, the CDR3 spans 16 amino acids. The DNA shown is the 48-base CDR3, in frame from base 1. V gives up 1 base and J gives up 8 bases, and the segment between their germline ends measures 17 bases. For CDR1 and CDR2, the germline V gene lists MGHRA and YSYEKL.